This TCR beta chain was captured in a study of CD8 T cells in ankylosing spondylitis. General observations from the study: Disease-linked clones displayed a CD8+ phenotype and appeared relatively rarely in peripheral blood. Reportedly, matched ankylosing spondylitis synovial fluid was significantly enriched for disease-linked clones. For ankylosing spondylitis blood, a TCR beta motif of 7 or 8 highly homologous variants appeared characteristic. Past research had described some motif variants in reactive arthritis synovial fluid and blood.

Quantitative 5'-RACE with molecular barcodes was used to make the TCR beta libraries. TCRdb reprocessed the 5' RACE reads with MiXCR, giving one entry per CDR3 protein. The sample shows approximately 400,000 distinct CDR3 sequences, 17% of them seen only once. Points on this clonotype: Antigen specificity is unknown.

This CDR3 has 12 residues. From germline, CDR1 is DFQATT and CDR2 SNEGSKA (reference sequence). Trimming left V 3 bases short and J 6 bases short, with 10 bases between. The chain carries TRBV20-1 and TRBJ2-3; a weak D match, TRBD1 (5 bases). The sample was blood, either unsorted or a sorted T cell fraction (not recorded which). The sequence was collected from a male donor with ankylosing spondylitis. CDR3 in amino acids: CSASGRADTQYF. In DNA, the CDR3 is TGCAGTGCTAGTGGCAGGGCTGATACGCAGTATTTT.